This entry lists 14 T cell receptor beta chains sequenced from one sample in a study of T cell changes during pregnancy in multiple sclerosis. The assay was immunoSEQ multiplex PCR, and TCRdb's table has in-frame clones only and misses some. The table has fewer than 60,000 clones, 75% to 95% seen once. The source was peripheral blood, collected after pregnancy. These receptors were taken from a female donor in good health, enrolled as a control in a pregnancy study.

The chain employs TRBV7-2 and TRBJ2-1; 7 positions agree with TRBD2. Germline V gene sequence: CDR1 SGHTA, CDR2 FQGNSA. Trimming removed 8 bases from V and 3 bases from J; junction bases left unmatched: 7. The CDR3 sequence is 14 residues long. The CDR3 reads CASGIPGGYNEQFF. The CDR3 coding sequence is TGTGCCAGCGGGATTCCGGGGGGCTACAATGAGCAGTTCTTC.

This clone is a singleton in its sample. The DNA for the CDR3 is TGCGCCAGCAGCTGGGGAGAGAACACTGAAGCTTTCTTT. Encoded protein: CASSWGENTEAFF. The rearrangement uses TRBV5-1 and TRBJ1-1; D not certain. The V end lost 3 bases, the J end lost 1 base, and 7 bases lay between the germline ends. Germline lookup yields CDR1 SGHRS and CDR2 YFSETQ. The CDR3 runs to 13 residues. The full variable domain, rest sourced from reference TRBV5-1 and TRBJ1-1, is KAGVTQTPRYLIKTRGQQVTLSCSPISGHRSVSWYQQTPGQGLQFLFEYFSETQRNKGNFPGRFSGRQFSNSRSEMNVSTLELGDSALYLCASSWGENTEAFFGQGTRLTVV.

The chain has TRBV5-1 and TRBJ2-3, with 10 nucleotides matching TRBD2. The V gene end was trimmed by 4 bases and the J gene end by 4 bases; junction bases not matched to a gene: 9. There are 16 residues in the CDR3. In germline, CDR1 is SGHRS, CDR2 YFSETQ. The CDR3 coding sequence is TGCGCCAGCAGCGGGCCTAGCGGGAGTAGGGCAGATACGCAGTATTTT. It is translated as CASSGPSGSRADTQYF.

This clone was seen only once. The chain carries TRBV6-1 and TRBJ1-1; 8 bases agree with TRBD1. This CDR3 region has 13 residues. Germline lookup yields CDR1 MNHNS and CDR2 SASEGT. V was pared by 6 bases and J by 4 bases, with 4 bases of the junction left unmatched. CDR3 sequence (DNA): TGTGCCAGCAGCCAGGGGGCAGGCACTGAAGCTTTCTTT. Amino acids: CASSQGAGTEAFF.

V is TRBV5-1 and J is TRBJ2-7; TRBD2 agrees at 12 bases. The CDR3 consists of 17 residues. Germline V gene sequence: CDR1 SGHRS, CDR2 YFSETQ. The V and J ends lost 4 bases and 2 bases, in that order; junction bases with no gene match: 10. DNA of the CDR3: TGCGCCAGCAGCCCTACCACTAGCGGGGGGCCTCCCTACGAGCAGTACTTC. As protein: CASSPTTSGGPPYEQYF.

The chain employs TRBV29-1 and TRBJ2-5, with 9 bases lining up with TRBD1. CDR3 length: 13 amino acids. The ends lost 7 bases at V and 5 bases at J; junction bases unmatched: 8. Per germline, CDR1 SQVTM and CDR2 ANQGSEA. The DNA of the CDR3 is TGCAGCGCAGACAGGGGGACGAGTGAGACCCAGTACTTC. Translated, it gives CSADRGTSETQYF. The full variable domain, in which reference TRBV29-1 and TRBJ2-5 provide the parts outside the CDR3, is SAVISQKPSRDICQRGTSLTIQCQVDSQVTMMFWYRQQPGQSLTLIATANQGSEATYESGFVIDKFPISRPNLTFSTLTVSNMSPEDSSIYLCSADRGTSETQYFGPGTRLLVL.

The gene calls are TRBV4-1 and TRBJ2-5, with 11 bases fitting TRBD1. J was trimmed by 0 bases and V by 0 bases; bases with no gene match: 6. The V gene's germline CDR1 is MGHRA and CDR2 YSYEKL. CDR3 length: 18 amino acids. This chain's CDR3 is CASSQDEGTGGYQETQYF. The CDR3 bases are TGCGCCAGCAGCCAAGACGAAGGGACAGGGGGGTACCAAGAGACCCAGTACTTC.

The CDR3, as DNA: TGTGCCGTCGTCCCCTCACAGCAACACACTGAAGCTTTCTTT. Translation gives CAVVPSQQHTEAFF. This chain joins TRBV19 and TRBJ1-1; the D is unclear. V lost 11 bases and J lost 3, with 19 bases in between. The CDR3 extends over 14 amino acids. Per the germline V gene, CDR1 is LNHDA and CDR2 is SQIVND (reference sequence).

CDR3 residues: CASSPLVEDTEAFF. The DNA of the CDR3 is TGTGCCAGCTCACCACTGGTGGAGGACACTGAAGCTTTCTTT. The genes are TRBV18 and TRBJ1-1; D not resolved. Germline CDR1 is KGHSH and CDR2 is LQKENI. The CDR3 sequence is 14 residues long. The V and J ends lost 1 base and 3 bases respectively, with 9 bases between them. Full variable domain (rest looked up from reference TRBV18 and TRBJ1-1): NAGVMQNPRHLVRRRGQEARLRCSPMKGHSHVYWYRQLPEEGLKFMVYLQKENIIDESGMPKERFSAEFPKEGPSILRIQQVVRGDSAAYFCASSPLVEDTEAFFGQGTRLTVV.

The rearrangement links TRBV19 to TRBJ2-7, with 9 positions matching TRBD1. Germline values: CDR1 LNHDA, CDR2 SQIVND (reference sequence). Losses at the gene ends were 9 bases for V and 2 bases for J; bases not matched to a gene: 5. The CDR3 is made up of 13 amino acids. CDR3 sequence reads: CARGGTGPYEQYF. As DNA, the CDR3 is TGTGCCAGGGGGGGGACAGGGCCCTACGAGCAGTACTTC.

This clone was observed a few times. The CDR3 DNA is TGTGCCAGTAGCCCTGAATTCGGGGGGGCAACGGGCACCGGGGAGCTGTTTTTT. This sequence encodes CASSPEFGGATGTGELFF. The chain recombines TRBV19 with TRBJ2-2; 8 positions match TRBD2. Per germline, CDR1 LNHDA and CDR2 SQIVND (reference sequence). CDR3 length: 18 amino acids. V lost 6 bases and J lost 4; bases outside the gene matches: 16.

The chain links TRBV5-4 to TRBJ2-7, with 9 bases lining up with TRBD1. Germline V gene sequence: CDR1 SGHNT, CDR2 YYREEE (reference sequence). The V segment lost 3 bases and the J segment 9 bases; nucleotides outside the gene matches: 7. This CDR3 is built from 13 residues. This CDR3 reads CASSSGTGKWQYF. For the CDR3, the DNA is TGTGCCAGCAGCTCAGGGACAGGGAAATGGCAGTACTTC.

J is TRBJ2-1 and V is TRBV15; D gene ambiguous. The germline gives CDR1 LNHNV, CDR2 YYDKDF (reference sequence). This CDR3 is 15 amino acids long. The V end was cut by 0 bases, the J end by 2 bases, with 8 bases between. In nucleotides, the CDR3 is TGTGCCACCAGCAGAGATCTCAACACCTACAATGAGCAGTTCTTC. Its translation: CATSRDLNTYNEQFF.

The J gene is TRBJ1-1, the V gene TRBV11-2; 7 positions agree with TRBD1. With V trimmed by 0 bases and J by 1 base, 2 bases remained unmatched. CDR1 SGHAT and CDR2 FQNNGV come from the germline V gene. The CDR3 contains 15 residues. The CDR3 DNA sequence: TGTGCCAGCAGCTTAGACGACAGGGCGAACACTGAAGCTTTCTTT. Its protein product is CASSLDDRANTEAFF. The full variable domain, its missing parts supplied by reference TRBV11-2 and TRBJ1-1, is EAGVAQSPRYKIIEKRQSVAFWCNPISGHATLYWYQQILGQGPKLLIQFQNNGVVDDSQLPKDRFSAERLKGVDSTLKIQPAKLEDSAVYLCASSLDDRANTEAFFGQGTRLTVV.